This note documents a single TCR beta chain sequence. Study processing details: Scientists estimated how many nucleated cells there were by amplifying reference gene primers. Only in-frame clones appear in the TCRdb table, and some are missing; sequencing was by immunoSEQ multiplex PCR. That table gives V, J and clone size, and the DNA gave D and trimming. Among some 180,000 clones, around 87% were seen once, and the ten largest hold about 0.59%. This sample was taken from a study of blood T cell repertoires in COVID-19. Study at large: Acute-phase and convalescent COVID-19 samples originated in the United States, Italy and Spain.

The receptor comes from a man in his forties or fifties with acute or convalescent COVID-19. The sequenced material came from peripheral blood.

CDR3 sequence reads: CASSLQGNTEAFF. The CDR3 nucleotides are TGTGCCAGCAGCCTCCAGGGGAACACTGAAGCTTTCTTT. This chain connects TRBV9 to TRBJ1-1; D might be TRBD1 (5 bases). CDR1 is SGDLS and CDR2 is YYNGEE in the germline V gene. V lost 4 bases and J lost 1, with 8 bases in between. The CDR3 totals 13 residues.